This T cell receptor (beta chain) emerged from a study of shared clonotypes between healthy human individuals. Naive CD8 cells lacked CD45RO and underwent positive selection for CCR7, leaving out terminally differentiated effector memory CD45RA+ cells. The CDR3 sequence is 15 residues long. The germline CDR1 and CDR2 sequences are SGHTA and FQGNSA. Trimming cost V 1 base and J 4 bases; bases outside gene matches: 4. Here immunoSEQ multiplex PCR was the method, and the copy in TCRdb shows in-frame clones only, minus some. The data contain some 2 million clones, 85% to 95% of them singletons. The chain is built from TRBV7-2 and TRBJ2-1; TRBD1 matches at 7 bases. This sequence originates from a man aged 18 to 29 in good health. The material sequenced was naive CD8+ T cells sorted from blood. The CDR3, as DNA: TGTGCCAGCAGCTTAGGGGCAGGGGGTTACAATGAGCAGTTCTTC. Translated: CASSLGAGGYNEQFF.